The rows below give T cell receptor beta chains drawn from one sample of a study of cytomegalovirus exposure and HLA in healthy donors. Repertoires were generated with immunoSEQ multiplex PCR, while TCRdb's copy carries only in-frame clones and drops some. This sample carries 55,000 to 75,000 clones, with approximately 4.3% going to the ten biggest clones. Sample: PBMCs. Every receptor here comes from a male donor in good health and CMV-seronegative. Each CDR3 is given with its conserved first and last residue. The D gene is left open where the match is weak.

J gene,CDR3 length,D gene,V gene,CDR3 DNA,CDR3 protein
TRBJ2-7,15,TRBD1,TRBV28,TGTGCCAGCGCGTCCGGGACAGGGGGCCCCTACGAGCAGTACTTC,CASASGTGGPYEQYF
TRBJ1-5,13,NA,TRBV6-5,TGTGCCAGCGCGCAGGGCGGCAATCAGCCCCAGCATTTT,CASAQGGNQPQHF
TRBJ2-7,11,NA,TRBV27,TGTGCCAGCAGTACAGGCGGCGAGCAGTACTTC,CASSTGGEQYF
TRBJ2-7,15,TRBD1,TRBV6-6,TGTGCCAGCAGTTACTCGGCAGGGGGCTCCTACGAGCAGTACTTC,CASSYSAGGSYEQYF
TRBJ1-5,15,NA,TRBV6-5,TGTGCCAGCAGTAGCGATAGTTTCGGCAATCAGCCCCAGCATTTT,CASSSDSFGNQPQHF
TRBJ2-7,14,TRBD2,TRBV5-1,TGCGCCAGCAGCAGGGAGGGTCAGCTTGTCGAGCAGTACTTC,CASSREGQLVEQYF
TRBJ2-2,15,NA,TRBV11-2,TGTGCCAGCAGCTTGGCCTTGGCGAACACCGGGGAGCTGTTTTTT,CASSLALANTGELFF
TRBJ1-6,17,NA,TRBV5-1,TGCGCCAGCAGCTGGGGCGACAGGAGATCCTATAATTCACCCCTACACTTT,CASSWGDRRSYNSPLHF
TRBJ2-7,14,NA,TRBV6-1,TGTGCCAGCAGTGAATTGGGCCACACCTACGAGCAGTACTTC,CASSELGHTYEQYF
TRBJ1-2,11,NA,TRBV30,TGTGCCTGGGGACAAATCTATGGCTACACCTTC,CAWGQIYGYTF
TRBJ2-1,16,NA,TRBV11-3,TGTGCCAGCAGCTTAGGCCAGATCGGGAAGCACAATGAGCAGTTCTTC,CASSLGQIGKHNEQFF
TRBJ2-3,16,NA,TRBV7-2,TGTGCCAGCAGCCCGGGGTGGGGTCCCGCCGGGGATACGCAGTATTTT,CASSPGWGPAGDTQYF
TRBJ1-4,15,TRBD1,TRBV2,TGTGCCAGCAGTCCCGGGACAGGGGCGAATGAAAAACTGTTTTTT,CASSPGTGANEKLFF
TRBJ1-5,14,NA,TRBV27,TGTGCCAGCAGTTTAAACAGAAGCAATCAGCCCCAGCATTTT,CASSLNRSNQPQHF
TRBJ1-1,13,NA,TRBV9,TGTGCCAGCAGCGTAGGCGTTGGGGGGGAAGCTTTCTTT,CASSVGVGGEAFF
TRBJ2-1,15,TRBD2,TRBV6-1,TGTGCCAGCAGTGAAAGTGGGGGGGGTTACAATGAGCAGTTCTTC,CASSESGGGYNEQFF
TRBJ2-2,14,NA,TRBV28,TGTGCCAGCAGTGAGGAGGGGGCGGTCCGGGAGCTGTTTTTT,CASSEEGAVRELFF
TRBJ1-5,15,TRBD1,TRBV6-1,TGTGCCAGCAGTGCGGACAGGGGGCGCAGACAGCCCCAGCATTTT,CASSADRGRRQPQHF
TRBJ2-5,13,TRBD2,TRBV5-4,TGTGCCAGCAGCTTGGGGGGGGGAGAGACCCAGTACTTC,CASSLGGGETQYF
TRBJ1-5,13,TRBD1,TRBV29-1,TGCAGCGCCGGGGGACAGGGTAATCAGCCCCAGCATTTT,CSAGGQGNQPQHF
TRBJ1-5,15,NA,TRBV19,TGTGCCAGTAGTATTCGGGAAAACAGCAATCAGCCCCAGCATTTT,CASSIRENSNQPQHF
TRBJ2-3,15,NA,TRBV9,TGTGCCAGCAGCGCTGGGACACATTGGACAGATAAGCAGTATTTT,CASSAGTHWTDKQYF
TRBJ1-2,14,NA,TRBV7-8,TGTGCCAGCAGCCTTAGCAAGAATCTGGTCGGCTACACCTTC,CASSLSKNLVGYTF
TRBJ2-1,13,NA,TRBV10-3,TGTGCCATCAGTGAGTCGATACTCGATGAGCAGTTCTTC,CAISESILDEQFF
TRBJ1-2,15,TRBD1,TRBV6-1,TGTGCCAGCAGCCGCTCATCGACAGGGGCACATGGCTACACCTTC,CASSRSSTGAHGYTF
TRBJ1-4,14,NA,TRBV27,TGTGCCAGTCAAGAATACGGGGCTAATGAAAAACTGTTTTTT,CASQEYGANEKLFF
TRBJ2-7,14,TRBD2,TRBV27,TGTGCCAGCAGCCCCGGGGGGGCAGCCTACGAGCAGTACTTC,CASSPGGAAYEQYF
TRBJ2-1,15,NA,TRBV27,TGTGCCAGCAGTTTTGGGGGAACAGGGCGTAAATTCGAGTTCTTC,CASSFGGTGRKFEFF
TRBJ2-7,16,TRBD2,TRBV13,TGTGCCAGCAGTCCTCGCGGGACTAGCGTCGCCTACGAGCAGTACTTC,CASSPRGTSVAYEQYF
TRBJ2-7,17,TRBD2,TRBV27,TGTGCCAGCAGTTTATTAAGGACTAGCGAGTCCTTCTACGAGCAGTACTTC,CASSLLRTSESFYEQYF
TRBJ2-1,15,TRBD2,TRBV29-1,TGCAGCGTCGCTGGCTTAGCGGGAGGGGGGAATGAGCAGTTCTTC,CSVAGLAGGGNEQFF
TRBJ1-1,11,NA,TRBV28,TGTGCCAGGGCTCCGACAGATGAAGCTTTCTTT,CARAPTDEAFF
TRBJ2-3,16,TRBD2,TRBV30,TGTGCCAAAGCCCGCGGGGGGGCACTTAGCACAGATACGCAGTATTTT,CAKARGGALSTDTQYF
TRBJ1-1,14,TRBD1,TRBV19,TGTGCCAGTCTCAGCCGGGACAGTAACACTGAAGCTTTCTTT,CASLSRDSNTEAFF
TRBJ1-2,16,NA,TRBV5-1,TGCGCCAGCAGCTTAAATCGTCCAGGGCTTGGCTATGGCTACACCTTC,CASSLNRPGLGYGYTF
TRBJ2-7,13,NA,TRBV27,TGTGCCAGCAGACGGGGGGCCGGCTACGAGCAGTACTTC,CASRRGAGYEQYF
TRBJ2-1,19,TRBD2,TRBV7-2,TGTGCCAGCAGCTTAGCCCGCCGAAGTGAGCGGGGGGGCGGTAATGAGCAGTTCTTC,CASSLARRSERGGGNEQFF
TRBJ2-1,16,TRBD2,TRBV7-8,TGTGCCAGCAGCAAGATGCTTCTAGCGGGGTACAATGAGCAGTTCTTC,CASSKMLLAGYNEQFF
TRBJ1-1,14,NA,TRBV14,TGTGCCAGCAGCCAAGGATACGGGAACACTGAAGCTTTCTTT,CASSQGYGNTEAFF
TRBJ2-7,13,TRBD1,TRBV7-7,TGTGCTAGCAGCCGACAGGGTGCCTACGAGCAGTACTTC,CASSRQGAYEQYF
TRBJ2-2,18,TRBD2,TRBV5-4,TGTGCCAGCAGCTTGGGGGTTATAGCGGGAGGGAGCACCGGGGAGCTGTTTTTT,CASSLGVIAGGSTGELFF
TRBJ2-4,13,NA,TRBV27,TGTGCCACCGAGGAACTAGCCAAAAACATTCAGTACTTC,CATEELAKNIQYF
TRBJ1-6,13,NA,TRBV9,TGTGCCAGCAGCAGACGGGATAATTCACCCCTCCACTTT,CASSRRDNSPLHF